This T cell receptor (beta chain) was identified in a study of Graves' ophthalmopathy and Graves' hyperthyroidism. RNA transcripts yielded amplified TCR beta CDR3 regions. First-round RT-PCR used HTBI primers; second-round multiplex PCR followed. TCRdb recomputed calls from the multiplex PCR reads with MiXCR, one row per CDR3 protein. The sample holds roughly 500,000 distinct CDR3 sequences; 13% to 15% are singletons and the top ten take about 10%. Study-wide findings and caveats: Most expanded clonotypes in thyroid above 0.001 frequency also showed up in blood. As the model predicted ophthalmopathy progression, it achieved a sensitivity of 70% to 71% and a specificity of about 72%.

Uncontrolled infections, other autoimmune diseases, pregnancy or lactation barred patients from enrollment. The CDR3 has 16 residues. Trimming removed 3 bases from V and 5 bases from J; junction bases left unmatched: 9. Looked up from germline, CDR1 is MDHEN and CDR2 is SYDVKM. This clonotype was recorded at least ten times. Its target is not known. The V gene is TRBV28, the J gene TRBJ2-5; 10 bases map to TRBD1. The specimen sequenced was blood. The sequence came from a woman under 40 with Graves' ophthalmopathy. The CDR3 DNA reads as TGTGCCAGCAGTTTCTCGACAGGGGGCGCAAGGGAGACCCAGTACTTC. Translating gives CASSFSTGGARETQYF.